A selection of T cell receptor beta chains follows, all from one sample in a study of cytomegalovirus exposure and HLA in healthy donors. Measured with immunoSEQ multiplex PCR; TCRdb has only the in-frame clones, and not every one. Its clone listing holds 55,000 or so clones. Sequencing was done on a sample of PBMCs. The receptors originated from a woman under 40 in good health and CMV-seropositive. The CDR3 runs from the conserved cysteine through the conserved F or W. A D gene is named only where the DNA matches it firmly.

d_call j_call v_call cdr3_aa cdr3_nt
. TRBJ2-7 TRBV11-3 CASSLGLLAYEQYF TGTGCCAGCAGCTTAGGACTACTAGCCTACGAGCAGTACTTC
. TRBJ1-2 TRBV6-1 CASSSSRVEGYTF TGTGCCAGCTCCTCCTCGCGGGTCGAGGGCTACACCTTC
TRBD1 TRBJ1-1 TRBV18 CASSPQQGRMNTEAFF TGTGCCAGCTCACCTCAACAGGGGAGGATGAACACTGAAGCTTTCTTT
. TRBJ1-2 TRBV6-5 CASSYVGTSGYTF TGTGCCAGCAGTTATGTCGGGACTAGTGGCTACACCTTC
. TRBJ2-3 TRBV13 CASQGTIKADTQYF TGTGCCAGCCAGGGGACGATTAAGGCAGATACGCAGTATTTT
. TRBJ2-7 TRBV19 CASSRVGEPYEQYF TGTGCCAGTAGTCGGGTAGGGGAACCCTACGAGCAGTACTTC
. TRBJ2-1 TRBV20-1 CSARLFNEQFF TGCAGTGCTAGACTATTCAATGAGCAGTTCTTC
. TRBJ1-2 TRBV9 CASRADSNYGYTF TGTGCCAGCAGGGCGGACAGTAACTATGGCTACACCTTC
. TRBJ1-1 TRBV29-1 CSAHPTGLNTEDFF TGCAGCGCCCATCCGACAGGTTTGAACACTGAAGATTTCTTT
TRBD2 TRBJ2-5 TRBV29-1 CSVEDPSGGAWTQYF TGCAGCGTTGAAGACCCTAGCGGGGGGGCATGGACCCAGTACTTC
TRBD2 TRBJ2-1 TRBV7-3 CASSASGGIRDEQFF TGTGCCAGCAGCGCATCGGGAGGGATTAGGGATGAGCAGTTCTTC
TRBD1 TRBJ1-4 TRBV5-1 CASSSTGVGDEKLFF TGCGCCAGCAGCTCTACAGGGGTCGGGGATGAAAAACTGTTTTTT
. TRBJ2-3 TRBV7-8 CASSLNVQGNTDTQYF TGTGCCAGCAGCTTAAATGTCCAGGGCAACACAGATACGCAGTATTTT
TRBD1 TRBJ1-2 TRBV13 CASSLGPGQGGPYGYTF TGTGCCAGCAGCTTAGGCCCCGGACAGGGAGGACCCTATGGCTACACCTTC
. TRBJ1-2 TRBV5-1 CASSYRDDYGYTF TGCGCCAGCAGTTACAGGGATGACTATGGCTACACCTTC
TRBD2 TRBJ2-7 TRBV4-1 CASSPKGTSGRTYEQYF TGCGCCAGCAGCCCAAAGGGGACTAGCGGGAGGACCTACGAGCAGTACTTC
TRBD2 TRBJ2-7 TRBV30 CAWSSGLAGGPQYF TGTGCCTGGAGCAGCGGGCTAGCGGGAGGGCCGCAGTACTTC
. TRBJ1-3 TRBV14 CASSQDPRQASGNTIYF TGTGCCAGCAGCCAAGATCCCCGACAGGCCTCTGGAAACACCATATATTTT
TRBD2 TRBJ2-1 TRBV13 CASRLQGTRGNEQFF TGTGCCAGCAGGCTTCAAGGGACTAGGGGCAATGAGCAGTTCTTC
. TRBJ1-1 TRBV29-1 CSVAGVNTEAFF TGCAGCGTTGCAGGGGTGAACACTGAAGCTTTCTTT
TRBD1 TRBJ1-5 TRBV25-1 CASSQTGYQPQHF TGTGCCAGCAGTCAGACAGGGTACCAGCCCCAGCATTTT
TRBD1 TRBJ2-1 TRBV27 CAISTGVNEQFF TGTGCCATCTCTACAGGGGTCAATGAGCAGTTCTTC
. TRBJ2-7 TRBV5-6 CASSLGDTSYEQYF TGTGCCAGCAGCTTGGGGGACACCTCCTACGAGCAGTACTTC
. TRBJ1-5 TRBV6-1 CASSDGYSNQPQHF TGTGCCAGCAGTGACGGTTATAGCAATCAGCCCCAGCATTTT
. TRBJ1-6 TRBV7-6 CASSLQGYNSPLHF TGTGCCAGCAGCTTGCAGGGATATAATTCACCCCTCCACTTT
. TRBJ2-3 TRBV28 CASSLSSRNTQYF TGTGCCAGCAGTTTATCATCCAGGAATACGCAGTATTTT
TRBD2 TRBJ2-7 TRBV6-1 CASSGGGGAIYEQYF TGTGCCAGCAGTGGGGGGGGAGGGGCTATCTACGAGCAGTACTTC
. TRBJ2-1 TRBV6-5 CASSPTTGSYNEQFF TGTGCCAGCAGTCCCACGACTGGATCCTACAATGAGCAGTTCTTC